This TCR beta chain is from a study of CD8+ T cells in alopecia areata. Overall study: Tofacitinib exposure lasted 6 to 18 months, followed by 6 months off drug.

The CDR3 extends over 14 amino acids. The V end was cut by 4 bases, the J end by 7 bases, with 13 bases between. The germline V gene has CDR1 MDHEN and CDR2 SYDVKM. Sequencing used cDNA as its template, made by extracting RNA and reverse transcribing it. The table came from immunoSEQ multiplex PCR; TCRdb's copy has only in-frame clones and leaves some out. The sample records about 150,000 clones, over 70% being singletons. The chain carries TRBV28 and TRBJ2-2; D might be TRBD1 (5 bases). The sequencing used CD8+ T cells sorted from blood, collected at week 0. The receptor's source is a human donor with alopecia areata. The CDR3 DNA sequence: TGTGCCAGCAGTTCCCATGGACACGACGGGGAGCTGTTTTTT. It is translated as CASSSHGHDGELFF.